This is a list of T cell receptor beta chains from one sample in a study of cytomegalovirus exposure and HLA in healthy donors. Only in-frame clones appear in the TCRdb table, and some are missing; sequencing was by immunoSEQ multiplex PCR. The sample has nearly 200,000 clones, roughly four fifths seen once. Material for sequencing was PBMCs. These receptor sequences come from a woman aged 45-59 years in good health and CMV-seropositive. Both conserved end residues are part of each CDR3. Each record gives: D gene, V gene, J gene, clone size, CDR3 protein, CDR3 DNA. A D gene is named only where the DNA matches it firmly. The listing skips clone size in some rows; elsewhere it reads once, few, many or a size class.

d_call: -; v_call: TRBV5-1; j_call: TRBJ2-1; clone_size: once; cdr3_aa: CASSLAAGSPYNEQFF; cdr3_nt: TGCGCCAGCAGCTTGGCTGCGGGTAGTCCCTACAATGAGCAGTTCTTC
d_call: TRBD1; v_call: TRBV5-4; j_call: TRBJ2-3; clone_size: -; cdr3_aa: CASGKQGTDTQYF; cdr3_nt: TGTGCCAGCGGAAAACAGGGGACAGATACGCAGTATTTT
d_call: -; v_call: TRBV6-5; j_call: TRBJ1-2; clone_size: -; cdr3_aa: CASRPKQGIYGYTF; cdr3_nt: TGTGCCAGCAGGCCGAAACAGGGAATCTATGGCTACACCTTC
d_call: -; v_call: TRBV7-2; j_call: TRBJ2-7; clone_size: -; cdr3_aa: CASSLSTGSYEQYF; cdr3_nt: TGTGCCAGCAGCTTAAGTACAGGGTCCTACGAGCAGTACTTC
d_call: TRBD1; v_call: TRBV9; j_call: TRBJ1-1; clone_size: -; cdr3_aa: CASSPTDRGNEAFF; cdr3_nt: TGTGCCAGCAGCCCTACTGACAGGGGTAATGAAGCTTTCTTT
d_call: -; v_call: TRBV2; j_call: TRBJ1-4; clone_size: -; cdr3_aa: CASSQGLRNEKLFF; cdr3_nt: TGTGCCAGCAGTCAGGGACTTAGAAATGAAAAACTGTTTTTT
d_call: -; v_call: TRBV2; j_call: TRBJ1-5; clone_size: -; cdr3_aa: CASSEALTGTNQPQHF; cdr3_nt: TGTGCCAGCAGTGAAGCGCTAACAGGGACCAATCAGCCCCAGCATTTT
d_call: TRBD1; v_call: TRBV7-2; j_call: TRBJ2-7; clone_size: -; cdr3_aa: CASSLLTGSYEQYF; cdr3_nt: TGTGCCAGCAGCCTCCTGACAGGGTCCTACGAGCAGTACTTC
d_call: -; v_call: TRBV5-1; j_call: TRBJ2-1; clone_size: few; cdr3_aa: CASSFAWQGGYNEQFF; cdr3_nt: TGCGCCAGCAGCTTCGCTTGGCAGGGTGGCTACAATGAGCAGTTCTTC
d_call: -; v_call: TRBV28; j_call: TRBJ2-7; clone_size: -; cdr3_aa: CASSPLGPGSYEQYF; cdr3_nt: TGTGCCAGCAGCCCTCTCGGACCGGGAAGTTACGAGCAGTACTTC
d_call: -; v_call: TRBV7-2; j_call: TRBJ2-6; clone_size: -; cdr3_aa: CASSWRRGSGANGLTF; cdr3_nt: TGTGCCAGCAGCTGGAGGAGGGGCTCTGGGGCCAACGGCCTGACTTTC
d_call: TRBD2; v_call: TRBV5-6; j_call: TRBJ2-1; clone_size: -; cdr3_aa: CASSWTRNEQFF; cdr3_nt: TGTGCCAGCAGCTGGACTAGGAATGAGCAGTTCTTC
d_call: TRBD2; v_call: TRBV7-8; j_call: TRBJ2-1; clone_size: few; cdr3_aa: CASSLGLAGYNEQFF; cdr3_nt: TGTGCCAGCAGCTTAGGACTAGCGGGGTACAATGAGCAGTTCTTC
d_call: -; v_call: TRBV10-2; j_call: TRBJ1-5; clone_size: -; cdr3_aa: CASSDYGSQRGQPQHF; cdr3_nt: TGCGCCAGCAGTGACTACGGTAGCCAAAGGGGGCAGCCCCAGCATTTT
d_call: TRBD2; v_call: TRBV9; j_call: TRBJ2-5; clone_size: -; cdr3_aa: CASSHSRLAGGQETQYF; cdr3_nt: TGTGCCAGCAGCCACTCCCGACTAGCGGGGGGACAAGAGACCCAGTACTTC
d_call: TRBD1; v_call: TRBV5-1; j_call: TRBJ1-1; clone_size: few; cdr3_aa: CASSPHPFAGGINTEAFF; cdr3_nt: TGCGCCAGCAGCCCCCATCCTTTCGCAGGGGGAATAAACACTGAAGCTTTCTTT
d_call: -; v_call: TRBV19; j_call: TRBJ2-3; clone_size: -; cdr3_aa: CASNPGGPDTQYF; cdr3_nt: TGTGCCAGTAACCCGGGGGGCCCAGATACGCAGTATTTT
d_call: -; v_call: TRBV2; j_call: TRBJ1-4; clone_size: few; cdr3_aa: CASSGAGANEKLFF; cdr3_nt: TGTGCCAGCAGTGGGGCAGGGGCTAATGAAAAACTGTTTTTT
d_call: TRBD1; v_call: TRBV11-2; j_call: TRBJ1-1; clone_size: few; cdr3_aa: CASSLGTGPSGAFF; cdr3_nt: TGTGCCAGCAGCTTAGGGACAGGCCCGTCGGGAGCTTTCTTT
d_call: TRBD2; v_call: TRBV5-1; j_call: TRBJ2-5; clone_size: -; cdr3_aa: CASTVGAGLYQETQYF; cdr3_nt: TGCGCCAGCACGGTTGGAGCGGGGCTGTACCAAGAGACCCAGTACTTC
d_call: -; v_call: TRBV7-9; j_call: TRBJ2-1; clone_size: -; cdr3_aa: CASSLIPGIYNEQFF; cdr3_nt: TGTGCCAGCAGCTTAATTCCGGGGATCTACAATGAGCAGTTCTTC
d_call: -; v_call: TRBV5-5; j_call: TRBJ1-2; clone_size: -; cdr3_aa: CASSFGEGYGYTF; cdr3_nt: TGTGCCAGCAGCTTCGGGGAAGGATATGGCTACACCTTC
d_call: -; v_call: TRBV11-2; j_call: TRBJ2-3; clone_size: few; cdr3_aa: CASSNFLVNTQYF; cdr3_nt: TGTGCCAGCAGCAATTTTCTCGTTAATACGCAGTATTTT
d_call: TRBD2; v_call: TRBV6-5; j_call: TRBJ2-1; clone_size: -; cdr3_aa: CASRPGLAGYNEQFF; cdr3_nt: TGTGCCAGCAGACCAGGACTAGCGGGCTACAATGAGCAGTTCTTC
d_call: -; v_call: TRBV9; j_call: TRBJ2-2; clone_size: -; cdr3_aa: CASSVMDGGDTGELFF; cdr3_nt: TGTGCCAGCAGCGTAATGGACGGAGGGGACACCGGGGAGCTGTTTTTT
d_call: TRBD1; v_call: TRBV25-1; j_call: TRBJ2-3; clone_size: -; cdr3_aa: CASRTDREADTQYF; cdr3_nt: TGTGCCAGCCGGACGGACAGGGAAGCAGATACGCAGTATTTT
d_call: TRBD1; v_call: TRBV30; j_call: TRBJ1-5; clone_size: -; cdr3_aa: CAYGTEQLSNQPQHF; cdr3_nt: TGTGCCTACGGGACAGAACAGCTTAGCAATCAGCCCCAGCATTTT
d_call: -; v_call: TRBV9; j_call: TRBJ2-1; clone_size: -; cdr3_aa: CASSWRAVDNEQFF; cdr3_nt: TGTGCCAGCAGCTGGCGGGCGGTTGACAATGAGCAGTTCTTC
d_call: TRBD1; v_call: TRBV6-5; j_call: TRBJ1-1; clone_size: -; cdr3_aa: CASSTRTGDTEAFF; cdr3_nt: TGTGCCAGCAGTACCCGGACAGGGGACACTGAAGCTTTCTTT
d_call: -; v_call: TRBV19; j_call: TRBJ2-7; clone_size: -; cdr3_aa: CASSIPQHPNDRNEQYF; cdr3_nt: TGTGCCAGTAGTATCCCCCAACATCCAAACGACAGGAACGAGCAGTACTTC
d_call: TRBD2; v_call: TRBV7-2; j_call: TRBJ2-3; clone_size: few; cdr3_aa: CASSLGGSDTQYF; cdr3_nt: TGTGCCAGCAGCCTCGGGGGGTCAGATACGCAGTATTTT
d_call: -; v_call: TRBV5-1; j_call: TRBJ1-4; clone_size: -; cdr3_aa: CASTLLGAQANEKLFF; cdr3_nt: TGCGCCAGCACCTTGCTGGGGGCCCAGGCTAATGAAAAACTGTTTTTT
d_call: -; v_call: TRBV11-2; j_call: TRBJ2-3; clone_size: -; cdr3_aa: CASSLGKTSTDTQYF; cdr3_nt: TGTGCCAGCAGCTTAGGAAAGACTAGCACAGATACGCAGTATTTT
d_call: TRBD2; v_call: TRBV5-1; j_call: TRBJ2-1; clone_size: -; cdr3_aa: CASSAYPGAGGYNEQFF; cdr3_nt: TGCGCCAGCAGCGCTTACCCGGGAGCGGGGGGCTACAATGAGCAGTTCTTC
d_call: TRBD1; v_call: TRBV10-2; j_call: TRBJ2-1; clone_size: -; cdr3_aa: CASSLGQGPYNEQFF; cdr3_nt: TGCGCCAGCAGTTTGGGACAGGGTCCCTACAATGAGCAGTTCTTC
d_call: TRBD2; v_call: TRBV30; j_call: TRBJ2-7; clone_size: -; cdr3_aa: CAWSVAGGSPLYEQYF; cdr3_nt: TGTGCCTGGAGTGTAGCCGGGGGGAGTCCCCTCTACGAGCAGTACTTC
d_call: TRBD1; v_call: TRBV28; j_call: TRBJ1-4; clone_size: -; cdr3_aa: CASRTGTANEKLFF; cdr3_nt: TGTGCCAGCAGGACCGGGACAGCTAATGAAAAACTGTTTTTT
d_call: TRBD1; v_call: TRBV12-5; j_call: TRBJ2-5; clone_size: -; cdr3_aa: CASGPGTARDGTQYF; cdr3_nt: TGTGCTAGTGGTCCAGGGACAGCTAGGGACGGGACCCAGTACTTC
d_call: TRBD1; v_call: TRBV28; j_call: TRBJ2-7; clone_size: -; cdr3_aa: CASSFAQGYNEQYF; cdr3_nt: TGTGCCAGCAGTTTTGCACAGGGGTACAACGAGCAGTACTTC
d_call: -; v_call: TRBV27; j_call: TRBJ2-7; clone_size: -; cdr3_aa: CASSLGWRPRGEQYF; cdr3_nt: TGTGCCAGCAGTTTAGGTTGGAGGCCCCGCGGGGAGCAGTACTTC
d_call: TRBD2; v_call: TRBV2; j_call: TRBJ2-4; clone_size: -; cdr3_aa: CASSDPLAGLILAKNIQYF; cdr3_nt: TGTGCCAGCAGTGACCCGCTAGCGGGCCTGATATTAGCCAAAAACATTCAGTACTTC